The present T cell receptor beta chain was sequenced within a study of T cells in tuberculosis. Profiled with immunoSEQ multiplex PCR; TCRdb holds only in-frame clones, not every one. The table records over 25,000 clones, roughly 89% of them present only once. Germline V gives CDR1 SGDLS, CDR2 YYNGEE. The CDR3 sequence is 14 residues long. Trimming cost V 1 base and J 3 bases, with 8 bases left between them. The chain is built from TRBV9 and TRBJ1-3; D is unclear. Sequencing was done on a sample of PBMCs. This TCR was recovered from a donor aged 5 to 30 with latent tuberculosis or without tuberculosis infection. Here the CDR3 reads CASSVSQDGNTIYF. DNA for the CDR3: TGTGCCAGCAGCGTAAGCCAGGATGGAAACACCATATATTTT.